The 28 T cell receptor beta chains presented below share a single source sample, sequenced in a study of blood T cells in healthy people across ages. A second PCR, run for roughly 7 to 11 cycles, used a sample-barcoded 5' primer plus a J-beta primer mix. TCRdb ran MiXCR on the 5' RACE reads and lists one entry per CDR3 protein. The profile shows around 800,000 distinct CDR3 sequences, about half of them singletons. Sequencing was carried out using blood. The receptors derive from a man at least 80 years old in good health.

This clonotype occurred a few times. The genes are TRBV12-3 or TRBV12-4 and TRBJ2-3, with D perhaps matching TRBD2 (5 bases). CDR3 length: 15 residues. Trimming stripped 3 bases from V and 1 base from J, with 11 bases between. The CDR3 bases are TGTGCCAGCAGTTTTTCGCGGGTCGGCACAGATACGCAGTATTTT. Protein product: CASSFSRVGTDTQYF.

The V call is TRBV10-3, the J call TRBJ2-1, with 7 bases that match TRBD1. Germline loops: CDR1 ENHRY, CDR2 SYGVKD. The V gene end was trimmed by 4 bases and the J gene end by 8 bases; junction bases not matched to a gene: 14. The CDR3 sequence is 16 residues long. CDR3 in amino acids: CAISGPNRGLSDEQFF. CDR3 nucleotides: TGTGCCATCAGTGGCCCGAACAGGGGATTGTCGGATGAGCAGTTCTTC.

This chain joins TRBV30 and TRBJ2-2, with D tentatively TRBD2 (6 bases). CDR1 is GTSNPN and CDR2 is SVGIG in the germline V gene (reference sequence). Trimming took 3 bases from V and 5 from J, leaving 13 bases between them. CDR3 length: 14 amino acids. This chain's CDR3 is CAWSLTGTTGELFF. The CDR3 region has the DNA TGTGCCTGGAGCCTAACCGGGACTACCGGGGAGCTGTTTTTT.

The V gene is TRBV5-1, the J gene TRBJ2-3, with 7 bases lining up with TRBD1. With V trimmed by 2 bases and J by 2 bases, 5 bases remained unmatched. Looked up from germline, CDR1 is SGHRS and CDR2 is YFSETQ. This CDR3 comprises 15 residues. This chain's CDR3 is CASSFEGQNTDTQYF. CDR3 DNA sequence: TGCGCCAGCAGCTTTGAGGGACAGAACACAGATACGCAGTATTTT.

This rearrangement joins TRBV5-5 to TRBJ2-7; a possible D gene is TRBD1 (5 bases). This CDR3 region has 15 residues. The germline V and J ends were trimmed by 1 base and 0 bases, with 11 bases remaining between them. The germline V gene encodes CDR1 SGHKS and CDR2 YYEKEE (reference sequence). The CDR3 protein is CASSLRQGHSYEQYF. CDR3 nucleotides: TGTGCCAGCAGCTTGCGCCAGGGTCACTCCTACGAGCAGTACTTC.

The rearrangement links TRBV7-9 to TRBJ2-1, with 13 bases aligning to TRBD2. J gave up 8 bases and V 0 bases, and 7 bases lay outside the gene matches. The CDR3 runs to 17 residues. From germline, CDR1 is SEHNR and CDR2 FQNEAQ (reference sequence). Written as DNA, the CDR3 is TGTGCCAGCAGCTTAGCGCCACTAGCGGGGGGGCCATATGAGCAGTTCTTC. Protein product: CASSLAPLAGGPYEQFF.

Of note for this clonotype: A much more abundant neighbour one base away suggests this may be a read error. The CDR3 coding sequence is TGCAGTGCTAGTAGGCTAGCGGGAGTTAATGAGCAGTACTTC. Translated: CSASRLAGVNEQYF. V and J are TRBV20-1 and TRBJ2-5; 10 bases line up with TRBD2. CDR3 length equals 14 residues. V shed 3 bases, J shed 11 bases, and the junction held 12 bases outside the gene matches. Germline CDR1 and CDR2: DFQATT and SNEGSKA (reference sequence).

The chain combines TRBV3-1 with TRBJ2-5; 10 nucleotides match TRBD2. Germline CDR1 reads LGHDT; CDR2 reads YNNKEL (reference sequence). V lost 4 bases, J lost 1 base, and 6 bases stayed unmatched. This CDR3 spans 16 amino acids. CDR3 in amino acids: CASSPGIAGGQETQYF. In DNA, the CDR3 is TGTGCCAGCAGCCCTGGGATAGCGGGAGGCCAAGAGACCCAGTACTTC.

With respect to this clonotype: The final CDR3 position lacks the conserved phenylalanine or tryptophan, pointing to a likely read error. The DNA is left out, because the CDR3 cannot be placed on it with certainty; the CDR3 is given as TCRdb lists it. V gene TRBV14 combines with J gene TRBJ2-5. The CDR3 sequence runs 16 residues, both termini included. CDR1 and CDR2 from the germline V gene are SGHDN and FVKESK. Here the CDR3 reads CASSQEGRYDGYTFGS.

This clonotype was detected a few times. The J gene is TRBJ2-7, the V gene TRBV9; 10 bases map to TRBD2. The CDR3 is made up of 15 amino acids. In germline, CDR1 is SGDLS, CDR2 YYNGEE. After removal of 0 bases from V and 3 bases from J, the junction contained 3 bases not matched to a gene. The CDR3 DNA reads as TGTGCCAGCAGCGTAGGAGCGGGAGGGCACTACGAGCAGTACTTC. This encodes CASSVGAGGHYEQYF.

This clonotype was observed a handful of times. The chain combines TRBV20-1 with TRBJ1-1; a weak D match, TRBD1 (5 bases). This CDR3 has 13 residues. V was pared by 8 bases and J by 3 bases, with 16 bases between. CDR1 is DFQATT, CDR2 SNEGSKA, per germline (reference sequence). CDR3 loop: CSTSGKGYTEAFF. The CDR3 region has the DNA TGCAGTACCTCAGGGAAAGGGTACACTGAAGCTTTCTTT.

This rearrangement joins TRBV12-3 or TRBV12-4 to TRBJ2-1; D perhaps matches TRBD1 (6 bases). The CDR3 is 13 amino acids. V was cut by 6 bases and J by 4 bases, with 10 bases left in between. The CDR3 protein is CASSWQGYNEQFF. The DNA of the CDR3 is TGTGCCAGCAGCTGGCAGGGGTACAATGAGCAGTTCTTC.

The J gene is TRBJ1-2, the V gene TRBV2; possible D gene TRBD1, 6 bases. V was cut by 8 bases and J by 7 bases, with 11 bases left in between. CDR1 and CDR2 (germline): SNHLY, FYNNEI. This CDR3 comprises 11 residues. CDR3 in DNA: TGTGCCAGCCACAGGGCTCGTGGCTACACCTTC. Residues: CASHRARGYTF.

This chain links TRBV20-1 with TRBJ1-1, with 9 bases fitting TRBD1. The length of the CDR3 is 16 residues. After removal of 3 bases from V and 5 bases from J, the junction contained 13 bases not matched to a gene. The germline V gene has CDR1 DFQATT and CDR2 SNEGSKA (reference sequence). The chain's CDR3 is CSARRTPGQGDTEAFF. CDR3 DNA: TGCAGTGCTAGGAGAACCCCGGGACAGGGTGATACTGAAGCTTTCTTT.

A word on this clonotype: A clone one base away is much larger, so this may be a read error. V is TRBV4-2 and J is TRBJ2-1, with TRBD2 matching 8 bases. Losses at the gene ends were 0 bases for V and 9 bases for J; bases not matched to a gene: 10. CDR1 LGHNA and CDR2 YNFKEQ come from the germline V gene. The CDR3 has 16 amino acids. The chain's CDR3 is CASSQEARLARGEQFF. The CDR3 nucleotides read TGTGCCAGCAGCCAAGAGGCGAGACTAGCGAGAGGTGAGCAGTTCTTC.

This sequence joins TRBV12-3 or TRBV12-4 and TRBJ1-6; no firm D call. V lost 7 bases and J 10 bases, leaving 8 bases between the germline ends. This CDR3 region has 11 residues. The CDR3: CASINFSPLHF. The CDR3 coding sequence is TGTGCCAGCATCAATTTCTCACCCCTCCACTTT.

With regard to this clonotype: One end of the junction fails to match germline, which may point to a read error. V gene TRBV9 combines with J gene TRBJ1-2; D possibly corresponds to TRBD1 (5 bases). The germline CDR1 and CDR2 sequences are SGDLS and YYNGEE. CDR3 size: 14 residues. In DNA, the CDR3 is TGTGTCAGCAGCGACGACGGACATAACTATGGCTACACCTTC. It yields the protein CVSSDDGHNYGYTF.

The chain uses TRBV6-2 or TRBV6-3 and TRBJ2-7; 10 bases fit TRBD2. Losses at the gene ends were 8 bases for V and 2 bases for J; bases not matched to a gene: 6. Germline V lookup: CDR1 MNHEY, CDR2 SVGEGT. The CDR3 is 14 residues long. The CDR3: CASGAGGLTYEQYF. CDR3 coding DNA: TGTGCCAGCGGAGCGGGGGGGCTGACCTACGAGCAGTACTTC.

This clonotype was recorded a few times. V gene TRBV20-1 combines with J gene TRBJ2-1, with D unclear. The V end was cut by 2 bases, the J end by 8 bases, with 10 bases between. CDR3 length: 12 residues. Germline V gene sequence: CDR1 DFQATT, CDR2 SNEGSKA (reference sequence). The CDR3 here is CSARFMSYEQFF. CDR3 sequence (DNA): TGCAGTGCTAGATTCATGAGCTATGAGCAGTTCTTC.

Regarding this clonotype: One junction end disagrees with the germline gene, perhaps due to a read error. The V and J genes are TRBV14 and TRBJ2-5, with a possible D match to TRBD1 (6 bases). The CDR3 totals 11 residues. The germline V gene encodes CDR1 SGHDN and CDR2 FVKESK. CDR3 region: CACSQGETQYF. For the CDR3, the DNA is TGTGCCTGCAGCCAGGGGGAGACCCAGTACTTC. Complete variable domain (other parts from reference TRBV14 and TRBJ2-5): EAGVTQFPSHSVIEKGQTVTLRCDPISGHDNLYWYRRVMGKEIKFLLHFVKESKQDESGMPNNRFLAERTGGTYSTLKVQPAELEDSGVYFCACSQGETQYFGPGTRLLVL.

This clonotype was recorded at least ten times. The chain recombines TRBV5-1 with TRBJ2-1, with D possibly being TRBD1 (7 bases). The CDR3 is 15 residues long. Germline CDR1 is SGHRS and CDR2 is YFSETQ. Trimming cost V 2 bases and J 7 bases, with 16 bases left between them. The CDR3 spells CASSFAGQPENEQFF. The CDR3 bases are TGCGCCAGCAGCTTCGCGGGACAGCCCGAGAATGAGCAGTTCTTC.

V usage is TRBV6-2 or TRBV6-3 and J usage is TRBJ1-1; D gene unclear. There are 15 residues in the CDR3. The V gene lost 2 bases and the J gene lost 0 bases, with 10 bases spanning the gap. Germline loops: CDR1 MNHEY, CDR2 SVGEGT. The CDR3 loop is CASSYDSGMNTEAFF. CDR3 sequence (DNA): TGTGCCAGCAGTTACGACTCGGGTATGAACACTGAAGCTTTCTTT.

CDR3 nucleotides: TGCAGTGCTGCACCCGGCACTGAAGCTTTCTTT. Protein product: CSAAPGTEAFF. The chain recombines TRBV20-1 with TRBJ1-1, with unresolved D. This CDR3 is 11 amino acids long. Germline V gene data show CDR1 as DFQATT and CDR2 as SNEGSKA (reference sequence). V shed 5 bases and J shed 4 bases, with 8 bases lying between them.

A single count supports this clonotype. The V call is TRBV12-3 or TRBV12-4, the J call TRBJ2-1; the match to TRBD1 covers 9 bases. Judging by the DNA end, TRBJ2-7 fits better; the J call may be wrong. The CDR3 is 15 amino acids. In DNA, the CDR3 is TGTGCCAGCAACGCCGGGACAGGGAACTACAATGAGCAGTACTTC. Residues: CASNAGTGNYNEQYF.

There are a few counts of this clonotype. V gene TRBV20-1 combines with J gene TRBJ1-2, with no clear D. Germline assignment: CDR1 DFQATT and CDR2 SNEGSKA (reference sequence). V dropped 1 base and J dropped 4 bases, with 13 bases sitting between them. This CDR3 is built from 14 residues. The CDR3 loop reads CSARGIPGRYGYTF. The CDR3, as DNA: TGCAGTGCTAGAGGTATCCCGGGTCGCTATGGCTACACCTTC.

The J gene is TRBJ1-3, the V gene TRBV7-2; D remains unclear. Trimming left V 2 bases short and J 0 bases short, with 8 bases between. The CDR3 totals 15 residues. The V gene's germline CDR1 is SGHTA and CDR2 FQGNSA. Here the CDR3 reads CASSLIEGSGNTIYF. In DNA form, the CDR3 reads TGTGCCAGCAGCTTAATCGAAGGCTCTGGAAACACCATATATTTT.

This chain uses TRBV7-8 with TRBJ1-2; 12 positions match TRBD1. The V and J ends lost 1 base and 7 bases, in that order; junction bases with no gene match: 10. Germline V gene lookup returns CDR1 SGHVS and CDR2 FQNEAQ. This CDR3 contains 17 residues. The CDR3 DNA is TGTGCCAGCAGCTTAGGAGGACCGGGACAGGGGGCTTTTGGCTACACCTTC. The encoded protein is CASSLGGPGQGAFGYTF.

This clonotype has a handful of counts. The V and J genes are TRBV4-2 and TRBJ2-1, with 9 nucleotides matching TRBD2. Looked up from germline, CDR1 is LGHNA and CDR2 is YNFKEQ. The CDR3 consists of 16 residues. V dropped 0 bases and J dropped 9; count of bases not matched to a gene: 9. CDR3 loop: CASSQDVGGRALEQFF. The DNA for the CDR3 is TGTGCCAGCAGCCAAGATGTAGGCGGGAGGGCGCTTGAGCAGTTCTTC.